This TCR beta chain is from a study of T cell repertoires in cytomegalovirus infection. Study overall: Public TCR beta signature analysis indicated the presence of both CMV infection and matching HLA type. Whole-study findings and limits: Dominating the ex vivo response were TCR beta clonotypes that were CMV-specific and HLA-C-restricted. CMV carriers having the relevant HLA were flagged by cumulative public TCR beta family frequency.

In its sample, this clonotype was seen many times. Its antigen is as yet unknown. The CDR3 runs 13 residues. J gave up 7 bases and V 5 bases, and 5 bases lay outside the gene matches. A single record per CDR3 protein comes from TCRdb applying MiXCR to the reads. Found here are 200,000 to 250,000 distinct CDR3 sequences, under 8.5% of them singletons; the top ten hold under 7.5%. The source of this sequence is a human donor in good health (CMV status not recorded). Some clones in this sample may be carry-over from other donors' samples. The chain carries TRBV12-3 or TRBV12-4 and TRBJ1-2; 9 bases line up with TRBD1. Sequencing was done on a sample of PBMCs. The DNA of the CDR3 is TGTGCCAGCAGTAGACGGACAGGGGCTGGCTACACCTTC. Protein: CASSRRTGAGYTF.